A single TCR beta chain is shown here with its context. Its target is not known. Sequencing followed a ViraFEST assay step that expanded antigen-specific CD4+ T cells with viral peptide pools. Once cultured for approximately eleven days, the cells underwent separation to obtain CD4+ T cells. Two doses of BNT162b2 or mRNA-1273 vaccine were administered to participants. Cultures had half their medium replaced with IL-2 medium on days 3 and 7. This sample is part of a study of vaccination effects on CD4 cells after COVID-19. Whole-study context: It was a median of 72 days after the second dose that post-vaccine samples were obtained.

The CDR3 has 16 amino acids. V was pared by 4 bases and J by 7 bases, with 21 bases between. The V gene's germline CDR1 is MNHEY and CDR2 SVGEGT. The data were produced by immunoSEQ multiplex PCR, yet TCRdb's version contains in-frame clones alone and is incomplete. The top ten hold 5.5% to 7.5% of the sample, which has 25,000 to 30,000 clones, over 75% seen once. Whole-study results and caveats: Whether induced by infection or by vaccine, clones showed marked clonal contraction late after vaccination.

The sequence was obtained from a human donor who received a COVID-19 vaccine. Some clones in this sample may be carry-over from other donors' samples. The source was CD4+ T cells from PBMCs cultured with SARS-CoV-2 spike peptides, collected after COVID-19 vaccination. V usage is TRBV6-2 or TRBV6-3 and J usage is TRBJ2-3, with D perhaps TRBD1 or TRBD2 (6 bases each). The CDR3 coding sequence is TGTGCCAGCAGTTCGTCTGAAGGGGGGATTTTATATACGCAGTATTTT. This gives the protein CASSSSEGGILYTQYF.